This TCR beta chain was sequenced during a study of T cells after yellow fever vaccination (dated by TCRdb to about 2019). Context from the whole study: The SMART-Seq v4 Ultra Low Input RNA kit was used to prepare libraries from fractions with low cell numbers. To follow T-cell clones before and after both primary and booster YFV17D yellow fever vaccination, bulk TCR alpha and beta repertoires underwent longitudinal sequencing. Two healthy male donors, one aged 18 to 29 and one aged 30 to 40 years, made up the cohort. Blood was drawn at multiple timepoints before and after primary and secondary immunization, with bulk PBMC replicates and cell subsets isolated.

TCR cDNA was synthesized by 5'RACE template switching, through which a universal primer site and unique molecular identifiers were introduced. Priming for cDNA synthesis came from both the TCR alpha and TCR beta constant segments. Two PCR steps were used to amplify libraries, with sample barcodes and sequencing adapters being added in the second step. Libraries were sequenced on Illumina HiSeq 2500 (2x100 bp) or NovaSeq (2x150 bp). The original pipeline was this. MIGEC handled demultiplexing of reads and collapsing into UMI consensus sequences, while MiXCR performed V(D)J alignment. Using edgeR on replicate PBMC samples, clonotypes were called vaccine-responding if FDR was below 0.01 and the log2 fold change was above 5 up to day 15. CD4 or CD8 identity was assigned to each bulk clonotype according to whether the clonotype was present at higher abundance in the sequenced CD4 repertoire or the sequenced CD8 repertoire. The raw public data were reprocessed by TCRdb itself: fastp quality trimming at Q25, MiXCR clonotype calling, in-frame beta chains only. All rows with the same CDR3 protein become a single entry with the most common DNA and genes. These V and J calls rely on TCRdb rather than the paper's analysis. The sample yields about 580,000 distinct CDR3 sequences; about 15% were counted once. The ten top clones hold roughly 17% of the sample.

Comments on this clonotype: The antigen this receptor binds is unknown. Per-base qualities were not stored, and no clone one base away is much larger.

Taken with the paper, the label for treatment or condition translates to: live attenuated yellow fever vaccine strain. At each blood-draw timepoint, two biological replicates of bulk PBMCs were collected. PBMCs were isolated from peripheral blood using a standard Ficoll-Paque protocol. TriZol was used to extract RNA from bulk PBMCs, CD4 and CD8 fractions, and dextramer-positive and dextramer-negative fractions. The CDR3 sequence holds 14 residues, the cysteine and phenylalanine included. Here the CDR3 DNA is all that survives: 42 bases in frame from base 1. Trimming costs V 3 bases and J 7 bases, and their ends lie 10 bases apart. The research as a whole found: The study included only a couple of donors, which limits how far the findings can be generalized. A small fraction of clonotypes showed up in both the CD4 and CD8 compartments, probably as a result of convergent recombination. Computational filtering was required because FACS-sorted repertoires could contain abundant contaminating clonotypes from the bulk population. Most clones expanded after primary vaccination (96% of CD4 and around nine tenths of CD8) were re-detected after the booster, suggesting that broad memory maintenance occurred. Compared with the primary T-cell response, the secondary T-cell response was weaker but faster, peaking on day 5 rather than day 15.

The receptor was isolated from a man younger than 35 who received the YFV17D yellow fever vaccine. Sequenced material: PBMCs, taken around 5 days after the first yellow fever vaccination. The sequence joins TRBV12-3 or TRBV12-4 to TRBJ1-6, and possibly TRBD1, on 5 matching bases. The bases are TGTGCCAGCAGTTTGCGGGGCGGGAATTCACCCCTCCACTTT. Translated, this gives CASSLRGGNSPLHF.